A single sample is the source of the 26 T cell receptor beta chains below, sequenced in a study of T-cell memory formation after mild COVID-19. TCRdb itself ran the 5' RACE reads through MiXCR, one entry per CDR3 protein. The sample lists approximately 250,000 distinct CDR3 sequences, roughly 17% occurring once. The sample comprised PBMCs or a T cell subset sorted from them (not recorded which). Every receptor here comes from a man between 18 and 35 years old who had mild COVID-19 (a few samples of this study predate the infection). Cell type and time point are not known.

This chain connects TRBV10-3 to TRBJ2-7; the match to TRBD1 covers 8 bases. This CDR3 spans 15 amino acids. V dropped 7 bases and J dropped 0; count of bases not matched to a gene: 8. Looked up from germline, CDR1 is ENHRY and CDR2 is SYGVKD. The CDR3 sequence is CAIKGTGPASYEQYF. DNA for the CDR3: TGTGCCATCAAAGGGACAGGACCAGCCTCCTACGAGCAGTACTTC.

This clonotype appeared a few times. The genes are TRBV6-5 and TRBJ2-1, with 10 bases identical to TRBD1. This CDR3 region has 15 residues. The trim removed 6 bases at V and 3 bases at J, leaving 5 bases unmatched. Looked up from germline, CDR1 is MNHEY and CDR2 is SVGAGI. The CDR3 loop is CASSRGQGNYNEQFF. The CDR3, as DNA: TGTGCCAGCAGCAGGGGACAGGGGAACTACAATGAGCAGTTCTTC.

This rearrangement joins TRBV5-1 to TRBJ2-2; weak D call: TRBD2 (5 bases). Per germline, CDR1 SGHRS and CDR2 YFSETQ. The CDR3 runs to 14 residues. With 7 bases removed from V and 3 bases from J, the gap between germline ends came to 13 bases. The CDR3 loop reads CASAGQADTGELFF. In DNA, the CDR3 is TGCGCCAGCGCGGGCCAGGCGGACACCGGGGAGCTGTTTTTT.

As regards this clonotype: This may come from a read error, since a much larger clone is one base off. The CDR3 protein is CATSSGTDTQYF. The CDR3 region has the DNA TGTGCCACCAGCTCGGGCACAGATACGCAGTATTTT. The chain links TRBV15 to TRBJ2-3; D not certain. V was shortened by 5 bases and J by 1 base, with 4 bases between the two germline ends. In germline, CDR1 is LNHNV, CDR2 YYDKDF (reference sequence). The CDR3 runs 12 residues.

The chain employs TRBV10-3 and TRBJ1-1; D is perhaps TRBD1 (5 bases). This CDR3 has 16 residues. V was clipped by 3 bases and J by 4 bases, with 18 bases between them. Per germline, CDR1 ENHRY and CDR2 SYGVKD. In nucleotides, the CDR3 is TGTGCCATCAGTGAAAGGGAGGGCAGGGCGATCACTGAAGCTTTCTTT. The encoded protein is CAISEREGRAITEAFF.

In its sample, this clonotype was seen many times. The chain combines TRBV7-2 with TRBJ2-5, with D possibly TRBD1 on 6 matching bases. The CDR3 runs to 12 residues. In germline, CDR1 is SGHTA, CDR2 FQGNSA. Trimming shortened V by 5 bases and J by 5 bases, and 9 bases separated the two germline ends. In DNA form, the CDR3 reads TGTGCCAGCAGCCCAACAGGGGAGACCCAGTACTTC. Encoded protein: CASSPTGETQYF.

This clonotype has only a few counts. The junction does not match germline at one end; this may be a read error. This chain uses TRBV20-1 with TRBJ1-5; D not resolved. Germline V gene lookup returns CDR1 DFQATT and CDR2 SNEGSKA (reference sequence). This CDR3 region has 12 residues. DNA for the CDR3: TGCAGTGCTGGAGACAACAATCAGCCCCAGCATTTT. Protein sequence: CSAGDNNQPQHF.

The CDR3, as DNA: TGTGCCAGCAGCTTAGCCCCGGGGGGGTCAGAGACCCAGTACTTC. Its translation is CASSLAPGGSETQYF. The rearrangement links TRBV7-6 to TRBJ2-5, with TRBD2 matching 8 bases. Germline trimming cut 0 bases from V and 4 bases from J; bases unmatched to any gene: 4. CDR3 length equals 15 residues. Germline V gene lookup returns CDR1 SGHVS and CDR2 FNYEAQ.

J is TRBJ2-7 and V is TRBV4-1; D remains unclear. This CDR3 is built from 14 residues. In germline, CDR1 is MGHRA, CDR2 YSYEKL. The V end lost 0 bases, the J end lost 2 bases, and 8 bases lay between the germline ends. The CDR3 DNA sequence: TGCGCCAGCAGCCAAGAGACCGGCACCTACGAGCAGTACTTC. It translates to CASSQETGTYEQYF.

Only a few counts were recorded for this clonotype. The chain has TRBV6-5 and TRBJ2-7, with D maybe TRBD2 (5 bases). This CDR3 contains 14 residues. Germline V CDR1 and CDR2: MNHEY, SVGAGI. The V end was cut by 4 bases, the J end by 6 bases, with 16 bases between. CDR3 coding DNA: TGTGCCAGCAGTTCCCCCGGGATAGCGAGCGAGCAGTACTTC. This codes for CASSSPGIASEQYF.

This clonotype was found a few times. The CDR3 loop is CASSSPGGRTDTQYF. CDR3 in DNA: TGTGCCAGCAGCTCTCCGGGGGGCCGCACAGATACGCAGTATTTT. The chain combines TRBV7-2 with TRBJ2-3; D might be TRBD2 (7 bases). Trimming took 4 bases from V and 1 from J, leaving 12 bases between them. Germline lookup yields CDR1 SGHTA and CDR2 FQGNSA. CDR3 length: 15 residues.

This clonotype has just a few counts. V is TRBV4-3 and J is TRBJ2-1, with D unclear. V gave up 0 bases and J gave up 3 bases, with 6 bases separating them. The length of the CDR3 is 14 residues. CDR1 and CDR2 (germline): LGHNA, YSLEER. In nucleotides, the CDR3 is TGCGCCAGCAGCCAAGACCAAGGCTACAATGAGCAGTTCTTC. It specifies CASSQDQGYNEQFF.

CDR3 residues: CSATAGTESTDTQYF. The CDR3, as DNA: TGCAGTGCTACAGCCGGGACAGAAAGCACAGATACGCAGTATTTT. This chain links TRBV20-1 with TRBJ2-3; 7 nucleotides line up with TRBD1. CDR3 length equals 15 residues. V lost 4 bases, J lost 0 bases, and 7 bases stayed unmatched. Germline V gene lookup returns CDR1 DFQATT and CDR2 SNEGSKA (reference sequence).

This clonotype was found a few times. This chain links TRBV7-2 with TRBJ1-2; TRBD1 matches at 7 bases. CDR1 SGHTA and CDR2 FQGNSA come from the germline V gene. V lost 4 bases, J lost 0 bases, and 8 bases stayed unmatched. CDR3 length: 16 residues. The CDR3 region has the DNA TGTGCCAGCAGCTCTTACCTAGGGGGCCCTAACTATGGCTACACCTTC. Residues: CASSSYLGGPNYGYTF.

The J gene is TRBJ2-7, the V gene TRBV12-3 or TRBV12-4, with a tentative D call TRBD1 (5 bases). This CDR3 spans 14 amino acids. V shed 5 bases and J shed 3 bases, with 14 bases lying between them. The CDR3 protein is CASSPRQLYYEQYF. The DNA for the CDR3 is TGTGCCAGCAGTCCCCGACAGTTATACTACGAGCAGTACTTC.

CDR3 DNA sequence: TGCGCCAGCAGCCCCTTAGGGAACACCGGGGAGCTGTTTTTT. This gives the protein CASSPLGNTGELFF. V gene TRBV5-1 combines with J gene TRBJ2-2; D gene unclear. The ends were cut back, 4 bases at V and 1 base at J, with 8 bases in the middle. The CDR3 length is 14 residues. Germline V gives CDR1 SGHRS, CDR2 YFSETQ.

This clonotype showed up just a few times. The V gene is TRBV5-1, the J gene TRBJ2-7; 9 bases fit TRBD2. The CDR3 spans 17 residues. J lost 3 bases, V lost 0 bases, and 10 bases had no gene match. CDR1 is SGHRS, CDR2 YFSETQ, per germline. The CDR3 loop reads CASSLATSGRTLYEQYF. As DNA, the CDR3 is TGCGCCAGCAGCTTGGCCACTAGCGGGCGTACCCTCTACGAGCAGTACTTC.

The chain links TRBV5-1 to TRBJ2-4; no reliable D call. From germline, CDR1 is SGHRS and CDR2 YFSETQ. The CDR3 loop spans 14 amino acids. V lost 1 base to trimming and J lost 8 bases, with 13 bases between them. In DNA form, the CDR3 reads TGCGCCAGCAGCTTGAGGACCCCTGGGGACATTCAGTACTTC. It codes for CASSLRTPGDIQYF.

The genes are TRBV6-2 or TRBV6-3 and TRBJ1-1; 7 bases map to TRBD1. Germline CDR1 MNHEY, CDR2 SVGEGT. There are 13 residues in the CDR3. V dropped 7 bases and J dropped 8; count of bases not matched to a gene: 10. The DNA for the CDR3 is TGTGCCAGCACCTCCTTCCGGGACAGCGAAGCTTTCTTT. Translation: CASTSFRDSEAFF.

DNA of the CDR3: TGCAGTGCTAGCAGGGTCCAAGAGACCCAGTACTTC. It is translated as CSASRVQETQYF. This chain connects TRBV20-1 to TRBJ2-5, with a tentative D call TRBD1 (5 bases). This CDR3 comprises 12 residues. From germline, CDR1 is DFQATT and CDR2 SNEGSKA (reference sequence). Between the trimmed V and J ends, which lost 3 bases and 1 base, there was a span of 6 bases.

This clonotype was recorded at least ten times. The rearrangement uses TRBV7-9 and TRBJ2-5; unclear D gene. CDR1 SEHNR and CDR2 FQNEAQ come from the germline V gene (reference sequence). V lost 3 bases, J lost 5 bases, and 4 bases lay in between. There are 11 residues in the CDR3. As DNA, the CDR3 is TGTGCCAGCAGCTTGGCCGAGACCCAGTACTTC. It translates to CASSLAETQYF.

This clonotype was observed a few times. This sequence joins TRBV7-2 and TRBJ2-3; TRBD1 agrees at 8 bases. V was clipped by 4 bases and J by 6 bases; unmatched bases: 9. There are 15 residues in the CDR3. From germline, CDR1 is SGHTA and CDR2 FQGNSA. The CDR3 protein is CASSSPTGAGDTQYF. CDR3 nucleotide sequence: TGTGCCAGCAGCTCACCGACAGGGGCGGGGGATACGCAGTATTTT.

The rearrangement uses TRBV10-2 and TRBJ1-1, with D hard to call. Germline assignment: CDR1 WSHSY and CDR2 SAAADI. The CDR3 covers 13 residues. V was shortened by 3 bases and J by 11 bases, with 16 bases between the two germline ends. CDR3 sequence reads: CASSDTIFSVAFF. DNA of the CDR3: TGCGCCAGCAGTGACACGATTTTCTCAGTGGCTTTCTTT.

This rearrangement joins TRBV5-1 to TRBJ2-5; the D is unclear. Germline CDR1 is SGHRS and CDR2 is YFSETQ. This CDR3 is built from 12 residues. V lost 4 bases and J 3 bases, leaving 7 bases between the germline ends. The CDR3 reads CASSGVKETQYF. The CDR3 nucleotides read TGCGCCAGCAGCGGGGTTAAAGAGACCCAGTACTTC.

In this sample, this clonotype turned up a few times. This chain links TRBV5-1 with TRBJ2-5; D may be TRBD2 (6 bases). Germline CDR1 SGHRS, CDR2 YFSETQ. The CDR3 consists of 15 residues. V lost 4 bases, J lost 1 base, and 14 bases lay in between. In DNA form, the CDR3 reads TGCGCCAGCAGCCCTACGGTGGGGGGCCAAGAGACCCAGTACTTC. Protein product: CASSPTVGGQETQYF. Variable domain in full (rest from reference TRBV5-1 and TRBJ2-5): KAGVTQTPRYLIKTRGQQVTLSCSPISGHRSVSWYQQTPGQGLQFLFEYFSETQRNKGNFPGRFSGRQFSNSRSEMNVSTLELGDSALYLCASSPTVGGQETQYFGPGTRLLVL.

This clonotype has only a few counts. The V and J genes are TRBV27 and TRBJ1-5; perhaps TRBD1 as D (5 bases). Trimming cost V 5 bases and J 0 bases, with 14 bases left between them. Germline lookup yields CDR1 MNHEY and CDR2 SMNVEV (reference sequence). CDR3 length equals 16 residues. This chain's CDR3 is CASSPRTKSSNQPQHF. DNA of the CDR3: TGTGCCAGCAGTCCGAGGACAAAATCTAGCAATCAGCCCCAGCATTTT.